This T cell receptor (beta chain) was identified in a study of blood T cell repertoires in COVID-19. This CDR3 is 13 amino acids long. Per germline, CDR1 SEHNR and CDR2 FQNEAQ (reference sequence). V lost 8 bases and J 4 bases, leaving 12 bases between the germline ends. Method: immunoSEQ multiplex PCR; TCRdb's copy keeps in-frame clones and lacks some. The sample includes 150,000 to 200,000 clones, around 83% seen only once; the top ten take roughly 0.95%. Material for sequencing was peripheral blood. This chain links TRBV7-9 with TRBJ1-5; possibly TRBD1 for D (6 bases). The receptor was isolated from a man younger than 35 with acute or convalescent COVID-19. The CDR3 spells CASDQGTNQPQHF. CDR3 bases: TGTGCCAGCGACCAGGGGACGAATCAGCCCCAGCATTTT. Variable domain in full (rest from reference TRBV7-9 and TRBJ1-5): DTGVSQNPRHKITKRGQNVTFRCDPISEHNRLYWYRQTLGQGPEFLTYFQNEAQLEKSRLLSDRFSAERPKGSFSTLEIQRTEQGDSAMYLCASDQGTNQPQHFGDGTRLSIL.